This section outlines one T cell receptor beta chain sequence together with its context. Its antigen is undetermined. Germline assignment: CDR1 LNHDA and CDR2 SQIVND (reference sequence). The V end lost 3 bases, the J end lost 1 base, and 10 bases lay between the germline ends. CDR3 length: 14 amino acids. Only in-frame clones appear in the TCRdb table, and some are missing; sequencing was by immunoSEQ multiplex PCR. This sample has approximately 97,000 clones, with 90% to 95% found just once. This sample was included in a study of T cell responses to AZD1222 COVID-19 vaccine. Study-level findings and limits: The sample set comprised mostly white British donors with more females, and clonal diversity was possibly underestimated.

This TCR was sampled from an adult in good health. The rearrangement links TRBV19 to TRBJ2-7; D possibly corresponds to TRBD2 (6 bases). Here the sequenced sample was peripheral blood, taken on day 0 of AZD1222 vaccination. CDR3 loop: CASSMEGFSYEQYF. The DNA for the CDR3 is TGTGCCAGTAGTATGGAGGGTTTTTCCTACGAGCAGTACTTC.